This T cell receptor (beta chain) comes out of a study of cytomegalovirus exposure and HLA in healthy donors. The PCR ran on 60 Vbeta and 13 Jbeta primers. Clones were read by immunoSEQ multiplex PCR, and TCRdb kept only the in-frame ones, dropping some. Of 120,000 or so clones listed, roughly two thirds are singletons. Study-level results: Some TCR beta chains (around 180 of them) were listed as cytomegalovirus-associated. Analyzed later, most CMV-associated TCR beta chains appeared HLA-restricted.

In regard to this clone: Its target is unknown.

Unmatched junction bases numbered 9, after V lost 4 bases and J lost 1 base. CDR1 is SGHKS and CDR2 is YYEKEE in the germline V gene (reference sequence). The CDR3 contains 17 residues. The sequenced sample consisted of PBMCs. The clonotype originates from a man aged 30-40 years in good health and CMV-seropositive. The J gene is TRBJ2-3, the V gene TRBV5-5; 10 bases line up with TRBD2. The chain's CDR3 is CASSPRVAGGGTDTQYF. DNA of the CDR3: TGTGCCAGCAGCCCGAGGGTAGCGGGAGGAGGCACAGATACGCAGTATTTT.